This T cell receptor beta chain was documented in a study of Ad26.COV2.S vaccination and SARS-CoV-2 variants. Study outcomes and limitations: Substantial breadth in spike-specific CD8+ and CD4+ T cell responses was reportedly seen after vaccination. Measurement of non-spike TCR breadth gave similar results in vaccine and placebo recipients. Spike-specific TCR breadth in vaccine recipients exceeded that seen in placebo recipients.

Assay: immunoSEQ multiplex PCR; the TCRdb copy retains only in-frame clones and omits some. The sample records 300,000 to 450,000 clones, about 92% being singletons. Regarding this clone: No antigen is known for it.

Trimming removed 0 bases at V and 7 bases at J, with 9 bases between. The CDR3 runs to 13 residues. Per the germline V gene, CDR1 is LGHNA and CDR2 is YNFKEQ. This TCR was sampled from a human donor who had recovered from COVID-19. This chain joins TRBV4-2 and TRBJ1-1; no reliable D call. The sequencing used peripheral blood, collected after recovery from COVID-19. The CDR3 region is CASSQEGKIEAFF. Here the CDR3 DNA reads TGTGCCAGCAGCCAAGAAGGGAAGATTGAAGCTTTCTTT.